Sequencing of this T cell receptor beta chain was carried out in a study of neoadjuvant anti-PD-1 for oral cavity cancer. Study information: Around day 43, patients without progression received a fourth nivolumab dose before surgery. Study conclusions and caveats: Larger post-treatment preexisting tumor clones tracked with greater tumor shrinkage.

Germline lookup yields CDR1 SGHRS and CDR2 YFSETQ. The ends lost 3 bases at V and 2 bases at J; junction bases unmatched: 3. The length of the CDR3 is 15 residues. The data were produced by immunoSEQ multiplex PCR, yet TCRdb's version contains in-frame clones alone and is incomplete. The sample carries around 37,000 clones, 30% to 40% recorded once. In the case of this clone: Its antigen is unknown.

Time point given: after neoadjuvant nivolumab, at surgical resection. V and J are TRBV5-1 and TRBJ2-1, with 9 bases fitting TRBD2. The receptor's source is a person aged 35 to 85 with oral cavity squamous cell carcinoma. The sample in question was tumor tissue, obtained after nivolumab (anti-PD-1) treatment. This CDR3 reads CASSSLAGTYNEQFF. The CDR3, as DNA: TGCGCCAGCAGCTCACTAGCGGGCACCTACAATGAGCAGTTCTTC.